One sample yielded the 10 T cell receptor beta chains listed below, sequenced in a study of T cell responses to AZD1222 COVID-19 vaccine (dated by TCRdb to the early 2020s). The time point label corresponds to: baseline before first vaccination. Library method: the immunoSEQ multiplex PCR assay. Drawn from immuneACCESS, this table holds only the in-frame rearrangements with V and J called that TCRdb kept. Clones are partly lost; checked studies trace under half to an unresolved V gene and leave the rest unexplained. Present in this sample are around 99,000 clones, roughly 90% of which were seen just once. Roughly 15% of the sample belongs to the ten largest clones. This material consisted of peripheral blood, taken on day 0 of AZD1222 vaccination. The receptors stem from an adult in good health.

The rearrangement links TRBV12-3 or TRBV12-4 to TRBJ1-3; no clear D gene. V was trimmed by 4 bases and J by 8 bases, leaving 9 bases between them. The CDR3 sequence is 12 residues long. The CDR3 here is CASSYGRDTIYF. In DNA form, the CDR3 reads TGTGCCAGCAGTTATGGGCGGGACACCATATATTTT.

About this clone: Other DNA sequences in this sample translate to the same CDR3. This chain joins TRBV9 and TRBJ1-5; TRBD1 might be the D (6 bases). Trimming took 2 bases from V and 7 from J, leaving 13 bases between them. Germline lookup yields CDR1 SGDLS and CDR2 YYNGEE. The CDR3 is 14 amino acids. CDR3 nucleotide sequence: TGTGCCAGCAGCGTGGGGGGCTCAGGGCAGCCCCAGCATTTT. It codes for CASSVGGSGQPQHF.

This clone was detected once. The chain couples TRBV20-1 to TRBJ2-5; weak D call: TRBD1 (7 bases). Germline loops: CDR1 DFQATT, CDR2 SNEGSKA (reference sequence). CDR3 length: 11 residues. V was shortened by 7 bases and J by 5 bases, with 11 bases between the two germline ends. The CDR3 here is CSGAGGETQYF. The CDR3 DNA reads as TGCAGTGGGGCAGGGGGGGAGACCCAGTACTTC.

The chain couples TRBV11-3 to TRBJ2-5, with a tentative D call TRBD2 (5 bases). Germline CDR1 reads SGHNT; CDR2 reads YENEEA. The CDR3 extends over 12 amino acids. Trimming removed 6 bases from V and 5 bases from J, with 10 bases in between. CDR3 region: CASRAGGETQYF. Written as DNA, the CDR3 is TGTGCCAGCAGGGCGGGTGGGGAGACCCAGTACTTC.

The genes are TRBV3-1 (or the pseudogene TRBV3-2) and TRBJ2-7; tentatively, D is TRBD2 (6 bases). The CDR3 spans 12 residues. Trimming stripped 7 bases from V and 4 bases from J, with 11 bases between. Germline V lookup: CDR1 LGHDT, CDR2 YNNKEL (reference sequence). As DNA, the CDR3 is TGTGCCAGCACCCGGGGACTTTACGAGCAGTACTTC. Its translation: CASTRGLYEQYF.

CDR3 in DNA: TGTGCCAGCAGTTTGGGGTTTGGCGGGGGTAACACCGGGGAGCTGTTTTTT. This sequence encodes CASSLGFGGGNTGELFF. V usage is TRBV28 and J usage is TRBJ2-2, with 7 positions matching TRBD2. The CDR3 consists of 17 residues. With V trimmed by 3 bases and J by 2 bases, 9 bases remained unmatched. The germline CDR1 and CDR2 sequences are MDHEN and SYDVKM.

Here the CDR3 reads CASSQTTGPQYNEQFF. CDR3 DNA sequence: TGCGCCAGCAGCCAAACGACAGGACCACAGTACAATGAGCAGTTCTTC. The V call is TRBV4-1, the J call TRBJ2-1; TRBD1 might be the D (6 bases). CDR1 and CDR2 (germline): MGHRA, YSYEKL. V lost 2 bases and J lost 4, with 15 bases in between. CDR3 length: 16 amino acids.

In this sample, this clone turned up once. The V call is TRBV7-9, the J call TRBJ1-1; tentative D call: TRBD1 (5 bases). Germline values: CDR1 SEHNR, CDR2 FQNEAQ (reference sequence). The V end lost 4 bases, the J end lost 1 base, and 10 bases lay between the germline ends. The CDR3 runs to 14 residues. CDR3 nucleotides: TGTGCCAGCAGCTGGGGCCAAGGGAACACTGAAGCTTTCTTT. Translating gives CASSWGQGNTEAFF.

The chain is built from TRBV18 and TRBJ1-6; D call uncertain. Between the trimmed V and J ends, which lost 2 bases and 10 bases, there was a span of 9 bases. The length of the CDR3 is 13 residues. Germline V lookup: CDR1 KGHSH, CDR2 LQKENI. The CDR3 bases are TGTGCCAGCTCACCAGATCAGAACTCACCCCTCCACTTT. As protein: CASSPDQNSPLHF. Complete variable domain (other parts from reference TRBV18 and TRBJ1-6): NAGVMQNPRHLVRRRGQEARLRCSPMKGHSHVYWYRQLPEEGLKFMVYLQKENIIDESGMPKERFSAEFPKEGPSILRIQQVVRGDSAAYFCASSPDQNSPLHFGNGTRLTVT.

The chain employs TRBV20-1 and TRBJ2-3, with 9 nucleotides matching TRBD2. With 3 bases clipped from V and 3 bases from J, the junction kept 4 bases outside the gene matches. The CDR3 totals 14 residues. CDR1 and CDR2 from the germline V gene are DFQATT and SNEGSKA (reference sequence). The CDR3: CSASPLAGTDTQYF. The CDR3 DNA is TGCAGTGCTAGTCCCCTAGCGGGGACAGATACGCAGTATTTT.